Presented here are 26 T cell receptor beta chains from one specimen sequenced in a study of T cell responses to AZD1222 COVID-19 vaccine. This table comes from immunoSEQ multiplex PCR, and its TCRdb copy is limited to in-frame clones, with some not included. This sample has roughly 150,000 clones, with roughly nine tenths found just once. Sequences were derived from peripheral blood, sampled 28 days after the second AZD1222 dose. The receptors shown here come from an adult who received the AZD1222 COVID-19 vaccine.

This rearrangement joins TRBV6-5 to TRBJ1-5; no firm D call. There are 15 residues in the CDR3. Germline V lookup: CDR1 MNHEY, CDR2 SVGAGI. The V end was cut by 7 bases, the J end by 3 bases, with 16 bases between. The CDR3 spells CASNKGGRLNQPQHF. The DNA of the CDR3 is TGTGCCAGCAATAAGGGCGGGAGGCTCAATCAGCCCCAGCATTTT.

This chain uses TRBV6-5 with TRBJ2-1; weak D call: TRBD2 (6 bases). V was clipped by 10 bases and J by 4 bases, with 11 bases between them. This CDR3 region has 12 residues. CDR1 is MNHEY, CDR2 SVGAGI, per germline. The CDR3 spells CANAGTYNEQFF. CDR3 DNA sequence: TGTGCCAACGCGGGGACTTACAATGAGCAGTTCTTC.

V usage is TRBV7-2 and J usage is TRBJ2-7, with TRBD1 matching 7 bases. The CDR3 runs 15 residues. The germline V gene has CDR1 SGHTA and CDR2 FQGNSA. Trimming cost V 3 bases and J 4 bases; bases outside gene matches: 9. Here the CDR3 reads CASSFDRVSRYEQYF. CDR3 in DNA: TGTGCCAGCAGCTTTGACAGGGTTAGCCGGTACGAGCAGTACTTC.

V gene TRBV11-2 combines with J gene TRBJ2-1, with 7 bases that match TRBD2. The CDR3 has 15 residues. V shed 3 bases and J 6 bases; nucleotides not matched to a gene: 8. Germline lookup yields CDR1 SGHAT and CDR2 FQNNGV. CDR3 coding DNA: TGTGCCAGCAGCTTGGGTTGGCGGGGGTTCAATGAGCAGTTCTTC. It specifies CASSLGWRGFNEQFF.

The chain joins TRBV2 to TRBJ2-7; 13 bases are shared with TRBD2. The CDR3 is made up of 17 amino acids. Per the germline V gene, CDR1 is SNHLY and CDR2 is FYNNEI. V shed 3 bases and J 2 bases; nucleotides not matched to a gene: 7. The CDR3 coding sequence is TGTGCCAGCAGTGAGCTAAAACTAGCGGGAGGGCCCTACGAGCAGTACTTC. It is translated as CASSELKLAGGPYEQYF.

About this clone: Other DNA sequences of this sample code for an identical CDR3. The gene calls are TRBV10-1 and TRBJ2-3; no firm D call. The CDR3 length is 13 residues. The V end was cut by 5 bases, the J end by 0 bases, with 6 bases between. Looked up from germline, CDR1 is WNHNN and CDR2 is SYGVQD (reference sequence). The CDR3 nucleotides are TGCGCCAGCAGTCGGGCGAGCACAGATACGCAGTATTTT. The encoded protein is CASSRASTDTQYF.

This chain links TRBV29-1 with TRBJ1-2; D is possibly TRBD1 (6 bases). CDR3 length equals 15 residues. Germline V gives CDR1 SQVTM, CDR2 ANQGSEA. The germline V and J ends were trimmed by 3 bases and 7 bases, with 21 bases remaining between them. CDR3 DNA: TGCAGCGTTGATAGCATCACAGGGTTATTGGGTGGCTACACCTTC. It specifies CSVDSITGLLGGYTF.

This CDR3 reads CASRDLAGAYVGELFF. DNA for the CDR3: TGTGCCAGCAGGGACCTGGCGGGAGCTTATGTCGGGGAGCTGTTTTTT. The V and J genes are TRBV2 and TRBJ2-2, with 7 bases fitting TRBD2. The J segment lost 7 bases and the V segment lost 6 bases, leaving 14 bases of the junction unmatched. The germline V gene encodes CDR1 SNHLY and CDR2 FYNNEI. The CDR3 totals 16 residues.

The DNA for the CDR3 is TGCAGTGCTAGATCATCTTACGAGCAGTACTTC. Encoded protein: CSARSSYEQYF. The J gene is TRBJ2-7, the V gene TRBV20-1, with D uncertain. V shed 2 bases and J shed 4 bases, with 6 bases lying between them. This CDR3 region has 11 residues. Per the germline V gene, CDR1 is DFQATT and CDR2 is SNEGSKA (reference sequence).

The V and J genes are TRBV18 and TRBJ2-7; D gene ambiguous. Germline V gives CDR1 KGHSH, CDR2 LQKENI. The CDR3 loop spans 14 amino acids. With 1 base removed from V and 5 bases from J, the gap between germline ends came to 12 bases. CDR3 amino acids: CASSPRSERDEQYF. Written as DNA, the CDR3 is TGTGCCAGCTCACCACGTTCGGAGCGAGACGAGCAGTACTTC.

V usage is TRBV5-5 and J usage is TRBJ2-5; unclear D gene. Trimming cost V 1 base and J 9 bases, with 13 bases left between them. The CDR3 runs 13 residues. Germline V gene data show CDR1 as SGHKS and CDR2 as YYEKEE (reference sequence). CDR3 DNA: TGTGCCAGCAGCTTGACGACCCAGGAGTCCCAGTACTTC. Its protein is CASSLTTQESQYF. Combining the CDR3 with reference TRBV5-5 and TRBJ2-5 gives the whole variable domain DAGVTQSPTHLIKTRGQQVTLRCSPISGHKSVSWYQQVLGQGPQFIFQYYEKEERGRGNFPDRFSARQFPNYSSELNVNALLLGDSALYLCASSLTTQESQYFGPGTRLLVL.

The table lists this clone with a count of one. The chain links TRBV7-9 to TRBJ1-6, with no clear D. Germline CDR1 is SEHNR and CDR2 is FQNEAQ (reference sequence). V was clipped by 5 bases and J by 9 bases, with 11 bases between them. The CDR3 runs 13 residues. The CDR3 loop is CASSPGGFSPLHF. The CDR3 DNA reads as TGTGCCAGCAGCCCGGGCGGGTTTTCACCCCTCCACTTT.

The V call is TRBV11-2, the J call TRBJ2-1; the match to TRBD2 covers 8 bases. This CDR3 has 15 residues. The J segment lost 5 bases and the V segment lost 1 base, leaving 4 bases of the junction unmatched. Germline V gene data show CDR1 as SGHAT and CDR2 as FQNNGV. The CDR3 reads CASSLAGGWNNEQFF. The CDR3 DNA reads as TGTGCCAGCAGCTTAGCGGGAGGGTGGAACAATGAGCAGTTCTTC.

J is TRBJ1-1 and V is TRBV19, with D possibly being TRBD1 (6 bases). V was shortened by 8 bases and J by 4 bases, with 14 bases between the two germline ends. This CDR3 spans 13 amino acids. Germline CDR1 is LNHDA and CDR2 is SQIVND (reference sequence). The CDR3 region is CASSSTGTTEAFF. The CDR3 DNA follows: TGTGCCAGTTCTTCAACAGGGACCACTGAAGCTTTCTTT. Full variable domain (missing parts from reference TRBV19 and TRBJ1-1): DGGITQSPKYLFRKEGQNVTLSCEQNLNHDAMYWYRQDPGQGLRLIYYSQIVNDFQKGDIAEGYSVSREKKESFPLTVTSAQKNPTAFYLCASSSTGTTEAFFGQGTRLTVV.

This clone was recorded only once. This rearrangement joins TRBV28 to TRBJ2-7; 9 positions match TRBD1. V lost 2 bases, J lost 0 bases, and 17 bases stayed unmatched. There are 20 residues in the CDR3. Germline loops: CDR1 MDHEN, CDR2 SYDVKM. CDR3 amino acids: CASSLRIGGTGTLSSYEQYF. CDR3 sequence (DNA): TGTGCCAGCAGTTTAAGGATCGGGGGGACAGGGACGCTTAGCTCCTACGAGCAGTACTTC.

There are a few counts of this clone. This sequence joins TRBV4-2 and TRBJ1-2, with TRBD1 identical over 8 bases. CDR1 LGHNA and CDR2 YNFKEQ come from the germline V gene. This CDR3 contains 14 residues. Unmatched junction bases numbered 5, after V lost 1 base and J lost 7 bases. The CDR3 DNA reads TGTGCCAGCAGCCAAGTTGACAGGGGAGGTGGCTACACCTTC. As protein: CASSQVDRGGGYTF.

This chain joins TRBV14 and TRBJ1-6; no definite D call. Germline CDR1 and CDR2: SGHDN and FVKESK. The CDR3 loop spans 17 amino acids. V shed 1 base and J shed 0 bases, with 10 bases lying between them. The CDR3, as DNA: TGTGCCAGCAGCCAAGGCGCCTGGAGCTCCTATAATTCACCCCTCCACTTT. This sequence encodes CASSQGAWSSYNSPLHF.

The CDR3, as DNA: TGTGCCAGCAGCTTAGGGGGAGCCTGGTATTCACCCCTCCACTTT. This encodes CASSLGGAWYSPLHF. V and J are TRBV11-2 and TRBJ1-6; no definite D call. This CDR3 spans 15 amino acids. Trimming pared 1 base from V and 8 bases from J, leaving 12 bases between. Per germline, CDR1 SGHAT and CDR2 FQNNGV.

V usage is TRBV19 and J usage is TRBJ2-1; D possibly corresponds to TRBD2 (5 bases). Germline values: CDR1 LNHDA, CDR2 SQIVND (reference sequence). The CDR3 length is 15 residues. V was pared by 1 base and J by 6 bases, with 13 bases between. The CDR3 sequence is CASSIVRLASNEQFF. The CDR3 nucleotides read TGTGCCAGTAGTATAGTTAGGCTAGCTAGCAATGAGCAGTTCTTC. The variable domain in full, with the rest retrieved from reference TRBV19 and TRBJ2-1, is DGGITQSPKYLFRKEGQNVTLSCEQNLNHDAMYWYRQDPGQGLRLIYYSQIVNDFQKGDIAEGYSVSREKKESFPLTVTSAQKNPTAFYLCASSIVRLASNEQFFGPGTRLTVL.

The chain combines TRBV6-6 with TRBJ2-3; 9 positions match TRBD1. The germline V gene has CDR1 MNHNY and CDR2 SVGAGI (reference sequence). V lost 6 bases, J lost 3 bases, and 7 bases stayed unmatched. The CDR3 is 15 amino acids. The CDR3 sequence: CASSTPDRGTDTQYF. For the CDR3, the DNA is TGTGCCAGCAGCACCCCGGACAGGGGAACAGATACGCAGTATTTT.

CDR3 in DNA: TGTGCCAGCAGCCAAGGATCGAGTGGTGGGTACGAGCAGTACTTC. Its translation is CASSQGSSGGYEQYF. The chain is built from TRBV3-1 (or the pseudogene TRBV3-2) and TRBJ2-7; no definite D call. CDR1 is LGHDT and CDR2 is YNNKEL in the germline V gene (reference sequence). The CDR3 runs to 15 residues. Trimming removed 1 base from V and 4 bases from J, with 14 bases in between.

The rearrangement joins TRBV27 to TRBJ1-6, with 7 bases fitting TRBD1. Unmatched junction bases numbered 10, after V lost 3 bases and J lost 14 bases. This CDR3 contains 14 residues. Germline CDR1 is MNHEY and CDR2 is SMNVEV (reference sequence). The CDR3 protein is CASSFGTESFALHF. CDR3 nucleotides: TGTGCCAGCAGTTTTGGGACAGAGAGTTTCGCCCTCCACTTT.

This clone was seen a single time. This sequence joins TRBV7-3 and TRBJ2-2; no clear D. This CDR3 is built from 13 residues. From germline, CDR1 is SGHTA and CDR2 FQGTGA. Trimming cost V 5 bases and J 3 bases, with 7 bases left between them. CDR3 protein: CASSSDYTGELFF. Here the CDR3 DNA reads TGTGCCAGCAGCAGCGACTACACCGGGGAGCTGTTTTTT.

This chain joins TRBV5-4 and TRBJ2-1; 7 nucleotides line up with TRBD2. V lost 4 bases, J lost 1 base, and 8 bases stayed unmatched. The length of the CDR3 is 16 residues. Germline-derived CDR1 and CDR2 are SGHNT and YYREEE (reference sequence). Here the CDR3 DNA reads TGTGCCAGCAGCATAGTGAGCGGGATATCCTACAATGAGCAGTTCTTC. Translation gives CASSIVSGISYNEQFF.

This rearrangement joins TRBV18 to TRBJ2-2; no firm D call. Trimming cost V 2 bases and J 2 bases, with 9 bases left between them. The CDR3 is made up of 15 amino acids. The germline gives CDR1 KGHSH, CDR2 LQKENI. CDR3 nucleotide sequence: TGTGCCAGCTCACCAGGAATAACTAACACCGGGGAGCTGTTTTTT. This sequence encodes CASSPGITNTGELFF.

The chain uses TRBV19 and TRBJ1-1; D not resolved. V was shortened by 6 bases and J by 6 bases, with 11 bases between the two germline ends. The CDR3 sequence is 12 residues long. CDR1 LNHDA and CDR2 SQIVND come from the germline V gene (reference sequence). The CDR3, as DNA: TGTGCCAGTAGGGCGAGGGTGGCTGAAGCTTTCTTT. It codes for CASRARVAEAFF.